One TCR beta chain is described in this entry. Antigen specificity is unknown. This entry belongs to a study of cytomegalovirus exposure and HLA in healthy donors. General study points: Reported performance of the classifier showed diagnosis of cytomegalovirus status with high specificity and sensitivity. CMV antigen specificity of a few CMV-associated chains was confirmed in vitro.

Vbeta (60) and Jbeta (13) primers were used in the PCR. Assay: immunoSEQ multiplex PCR; the TCRdb copy retains only in-frame clones and omits some. Of 100,000 to 150,000 clones in the sample, 75% to 90% were seen once. The receptor was derived from a man aged 30 to 39 in good health and CMV-seropositive. The specimen sequenced was PBMCs.

CDR3 DNA sequence: TGTGCCAGCAGCCCCAGGGGCCCGAGGGATGAGCAGTTCTTC. This translates into CASSPRGPRDEQFF. V gene TRBV27 combines with J gene TRBJ2-1; D may be TRBD1 (6 bases). Trimming stripped 6 bases from V and 8 bases from J, with 17 bases between. The CDR3 runs 14 residues. Germline CDR1 reads MNHEY; CDR2 reads SMNVEV (reference sequence).